The present entry profiles one TCR beta chain with its context. Antigen unknown. Generated by immunoSEQ multiplex PCR, the TCRdb table keeps only in-frame clones and is missing some. The repertoire has nearly 100,000 clones, 90% of them found once; the top ten carry roughly 16%. The sample belongs to a study of graft-versus-host responses after intestinal transplantation. The CDR3 extends over 11 amino acids. Germline lookup yields CDR1 DFQATT and CDR2 SNEGSKA (reference sequence). Trimming took off 7 bases at V and 0 bases at J, with 6 bases between the two ends. Overall study findings and caveats: Analysis identified GvH clones in recipient marrow, with some appearing first in ileum or blood.

V gene TRBV20-1 combines with J gene TRBJ2-5, with D unresolved. This receptor was obtained from a human patient who received an intestinal transplant, so some T cells may come from the graft donor. The material was PBMCs, obtained 453 days after intestinal transplant. This CDR3 reads CSGAYQETQYF. In nucleotides, the CDR3 is TGCAGTGGGGCCTACCAAGAGACCCAGTACTTC.